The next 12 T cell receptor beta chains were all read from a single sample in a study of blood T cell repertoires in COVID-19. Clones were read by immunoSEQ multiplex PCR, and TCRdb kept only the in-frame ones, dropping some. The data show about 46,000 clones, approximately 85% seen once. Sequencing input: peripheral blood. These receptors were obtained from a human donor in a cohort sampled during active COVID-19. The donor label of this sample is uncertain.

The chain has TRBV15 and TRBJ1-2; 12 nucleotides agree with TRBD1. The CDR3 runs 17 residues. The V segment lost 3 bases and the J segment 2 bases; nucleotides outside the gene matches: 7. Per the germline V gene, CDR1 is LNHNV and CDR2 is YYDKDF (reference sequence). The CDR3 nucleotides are TGTGCCACCAGCAGTTCCTGGGGGACAGGGGGCAACTATGGCTACACCTTC. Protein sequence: CATSSSWGTGGNYGYTF.

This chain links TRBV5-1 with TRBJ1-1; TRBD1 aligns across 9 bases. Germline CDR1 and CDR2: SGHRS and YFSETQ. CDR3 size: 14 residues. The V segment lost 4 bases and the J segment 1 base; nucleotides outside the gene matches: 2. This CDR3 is CASSTTGGNTEAFF. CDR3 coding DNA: TGCGCCAGCAGCACGACAGGGGGGAACACTGAAGCTTTCTTT. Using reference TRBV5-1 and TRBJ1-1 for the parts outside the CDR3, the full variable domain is KAGVTQTPRYLIKTRGQQVTLSCSPISGHRSVSWYQQTPGQGLQFLFEYFSETQRNKGNFPGRFSGRQFSNSRSEMNVSTLELGDSALYLCASSTTGGNTEAFFGQGTRLTVV.

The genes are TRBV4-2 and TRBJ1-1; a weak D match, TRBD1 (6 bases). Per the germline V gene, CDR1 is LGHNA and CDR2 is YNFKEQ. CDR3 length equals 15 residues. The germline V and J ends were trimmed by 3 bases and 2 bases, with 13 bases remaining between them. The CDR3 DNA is TGTGCCAGCAGCCAGCCGGGACACCTAAACACTGAAGCTTTCTTT. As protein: CASSQPGHLNTEAFF.

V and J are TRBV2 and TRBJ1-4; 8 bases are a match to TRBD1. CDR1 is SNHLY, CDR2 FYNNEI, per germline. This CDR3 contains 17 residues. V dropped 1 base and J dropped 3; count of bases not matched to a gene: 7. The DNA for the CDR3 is TGTGCCAGCAGTGAAGGGACAGGGTGGGAACCTAATGAAAAACTGTTTTTT. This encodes CASSEGTGWEPNEKLFF.

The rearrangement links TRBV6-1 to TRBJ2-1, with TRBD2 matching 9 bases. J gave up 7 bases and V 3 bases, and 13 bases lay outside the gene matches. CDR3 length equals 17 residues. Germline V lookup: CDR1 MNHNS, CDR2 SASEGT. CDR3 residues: CASSDHFSGGTGNEQFF. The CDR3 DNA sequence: TGTGCCAGCAGTGACCACTTTAGCGGGGGAACGGGGAATGAGCAGTTCTTC.

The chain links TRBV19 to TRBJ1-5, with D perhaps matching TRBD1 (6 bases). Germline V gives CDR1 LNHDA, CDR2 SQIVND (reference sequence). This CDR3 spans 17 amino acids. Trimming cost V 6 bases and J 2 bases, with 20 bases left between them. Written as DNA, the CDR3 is TGTGCCAGTAGGACCGGGACAACTGTTCTGGGCAATCAGCCCCAGCATTTT. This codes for CASRTGTTVLGNQPQHF. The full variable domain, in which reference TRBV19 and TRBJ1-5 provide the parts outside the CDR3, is DGGITQSPKYLFRKEGQNVTLSCEQNLNHDAMYWYRQDPGQGLRLIYYSQIVNDFQKGDIAEGYSVSREKKESFPLTVTSAQKNPTAFYLCASRTGTTVLGNQPQHFGDGTRLSIL.

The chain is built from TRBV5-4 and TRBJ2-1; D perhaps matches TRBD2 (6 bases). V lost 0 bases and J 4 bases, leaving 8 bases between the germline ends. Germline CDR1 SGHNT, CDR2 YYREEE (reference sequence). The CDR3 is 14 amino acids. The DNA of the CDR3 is TGTGCCAGCAGCTTGGGACTAGGTTACAATGAGCAGTTCTTC. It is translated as CASSLGLGYNEQFF. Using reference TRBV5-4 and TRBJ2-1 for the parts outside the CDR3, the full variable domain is ETGVTQSPTHLIKTRGQQVTLRCSSQSGHNTVSWYQQALGQGPQFIFQYYREEENGRGNFPPRFSGLQFPNYSSELNVNALELDDSALYLCASSLGLGYNEQFFGPGTRLTVL.

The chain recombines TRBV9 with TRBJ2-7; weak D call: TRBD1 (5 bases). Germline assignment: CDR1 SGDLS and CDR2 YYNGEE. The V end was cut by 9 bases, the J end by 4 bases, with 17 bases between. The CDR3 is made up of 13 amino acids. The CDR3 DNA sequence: TGTGCCATCAAGGGCCCCAGGGTGTACGAGCAGTACTTC. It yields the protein CAIKGPRVYEQYF.

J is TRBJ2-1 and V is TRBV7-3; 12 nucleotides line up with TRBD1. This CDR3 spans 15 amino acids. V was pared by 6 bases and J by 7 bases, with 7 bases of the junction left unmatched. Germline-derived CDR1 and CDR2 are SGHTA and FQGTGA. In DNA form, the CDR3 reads TGTGCCAGCAGATCGGGACAGGGGGCTTTTAATGAGCAGTTCTTC. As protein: CASRSGQGAFNEQFF.

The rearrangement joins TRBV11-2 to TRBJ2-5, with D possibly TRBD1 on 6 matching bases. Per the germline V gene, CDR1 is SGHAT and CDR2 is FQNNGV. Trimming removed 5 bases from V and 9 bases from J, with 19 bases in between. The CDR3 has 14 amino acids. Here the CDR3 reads CASSTAGTHRAQYF. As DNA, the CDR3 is TGTGCCAGCAGCACCGCTGGGACCCACAGGGCCCAGTACTTC. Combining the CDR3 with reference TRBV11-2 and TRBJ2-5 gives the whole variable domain EAGVAQSPRYKIIEKRQSVAFWCNPISGHATLYWYQQILGQGPKLLIQFQNNGVVDDSQLPKDRFSAERLKGVDSTLKIQPAKLEDSAVYLCASSTAGTHRAQYFGPGTRLLVL.

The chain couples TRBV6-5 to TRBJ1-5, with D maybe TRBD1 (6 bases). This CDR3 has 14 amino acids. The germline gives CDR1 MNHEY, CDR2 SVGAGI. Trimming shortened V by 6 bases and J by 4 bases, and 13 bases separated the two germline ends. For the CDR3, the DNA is TGTGCCAGCAGAACCCGGGACACTAATCAGCCCCAGCATTTT. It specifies CASRTRDTNQPQHF.

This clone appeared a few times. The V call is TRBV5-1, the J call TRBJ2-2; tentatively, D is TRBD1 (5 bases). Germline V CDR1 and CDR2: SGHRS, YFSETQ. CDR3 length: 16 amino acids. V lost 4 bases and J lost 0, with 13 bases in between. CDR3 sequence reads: CASSRVDNPNTGELFF. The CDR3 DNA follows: TGCGCCAGCAGCCGGGTGGACAACCCGAACACCGGGGAGCTGTTTTTT. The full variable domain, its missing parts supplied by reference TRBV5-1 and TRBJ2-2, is KAGVTQTPRYLIKTRGQQVTLSCSPISGHRSVSWYQQTPGQGLQFLFEYFSETQRNKGNFPGRFSGRQFSNSRSEMNVSTLELGDSALYLCASSRVDNPNTGELFFGEGSRLTVL.